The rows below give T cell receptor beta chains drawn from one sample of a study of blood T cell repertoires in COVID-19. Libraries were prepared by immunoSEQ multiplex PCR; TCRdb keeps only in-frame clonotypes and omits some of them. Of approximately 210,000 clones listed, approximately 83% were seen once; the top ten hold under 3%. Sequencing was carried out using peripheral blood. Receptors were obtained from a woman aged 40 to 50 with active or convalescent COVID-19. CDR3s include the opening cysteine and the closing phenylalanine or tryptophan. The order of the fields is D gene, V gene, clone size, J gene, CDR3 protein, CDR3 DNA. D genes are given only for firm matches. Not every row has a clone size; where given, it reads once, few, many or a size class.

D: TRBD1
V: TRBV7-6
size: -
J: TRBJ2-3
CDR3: CASSLLKGASDTQYF
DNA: TGTGCCAGCAGCTTACTGAAGGGGGCTTCAGATACGCAGTATTTT

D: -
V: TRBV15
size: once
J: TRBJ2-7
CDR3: CATSRGEQFGVRYEQYF
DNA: TGTGCCACCAGCAGAGGAGAGCAATTTGGTGTTCGCTACGAGCAGTACTTC

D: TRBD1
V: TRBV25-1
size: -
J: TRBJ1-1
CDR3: CASSVNRGRAEAFF
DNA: TGTGCCAGCAGTGTAAACAGGGGGAGGGCTGAAGCTTTCTTT

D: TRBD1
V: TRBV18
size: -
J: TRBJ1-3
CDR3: CASSPTSGTGSGNTIYF
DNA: TGTGCCAGCTCACCCACCTCGGGGACAGGCTCAGGAAACACCATATATTTT

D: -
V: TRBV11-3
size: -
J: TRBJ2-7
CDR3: CASSLAWTALDGYEQYF
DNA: TGTGCCAGCAGCTTAGCCTGGACAGCCCTCGACGGCTACGAGCAGTACTTC

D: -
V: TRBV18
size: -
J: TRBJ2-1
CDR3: CASSPDFYNEQFF
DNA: TGTGCCAGCTCACCAGACTTCTACAATGAGCAGTTCTTC

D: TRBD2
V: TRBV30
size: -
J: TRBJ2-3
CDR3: CAWSAGLAGGDTQYF
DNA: TGTGCCTGGAGTGCAGGGCTAGCGGGGGGAGATACGCAGTATTTT

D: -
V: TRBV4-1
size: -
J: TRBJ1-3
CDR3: CASSLREGGGNTIYF
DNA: TGCGCCAGCAGCCTAAGAGAGGGAGGGGGAAACACCATATATTTT

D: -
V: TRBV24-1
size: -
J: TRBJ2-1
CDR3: CATAQEISYNEQFF
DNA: TGTGCCACCGCGCAAGAAATCTCCTACAATGAGCAGTTCTTC

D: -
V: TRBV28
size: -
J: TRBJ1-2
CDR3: CATEIGGRYGYTF
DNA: TGTGCCACCGAGATTGGGGGCCGCTATGGCTACACCTTC

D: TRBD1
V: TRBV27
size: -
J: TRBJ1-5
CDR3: CASSPPGTGNNQPQHF
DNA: TGTGCCAGCAGCCCTCCCGGGACAGGGAACAATCAGCCCCAGCATTTT

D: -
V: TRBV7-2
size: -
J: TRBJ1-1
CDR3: CASSLLNLDTEAFF
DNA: TGTGCCAGCAGCTTACTAAACTTGGACACTGAAGCTTTCTTT

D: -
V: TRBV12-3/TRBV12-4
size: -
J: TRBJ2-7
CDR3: CASSRVGPNEQYF
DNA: TGTGCCAGCAGTCGAGTGGGCCCCAACGAGCAGTACTTC

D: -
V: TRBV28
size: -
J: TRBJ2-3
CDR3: CASSFWGLGGINTDTQYF
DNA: TGTGCCAGCAGTTTTTGGGGGCTGGGGGGGATTAACACAGATACGCAGTATTTT

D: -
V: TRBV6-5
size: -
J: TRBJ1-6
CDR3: CASSHRVGNSPLHF
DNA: TGTGCCAGCAGCCACAGGGTTGGGAATTCACCCCTCCACTTT

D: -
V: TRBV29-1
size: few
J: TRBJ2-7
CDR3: CSVDAGPRGSYEQYF
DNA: TGCAGCGTTGACGCCGGGCCTAGGGGCTCCTACGAGCAGTACTTC

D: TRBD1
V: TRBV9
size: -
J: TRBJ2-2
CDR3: CASSARGQGSTGELFF
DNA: TGTGCCAGCAGCGCGAGGGGGCAGGGGAGCACCGGGGAGCTGTTTTTT

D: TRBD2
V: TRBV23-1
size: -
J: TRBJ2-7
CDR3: CASTSEVAGVGDEQYF
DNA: TGCGCCAGCACGTCCGAAGTAGCGGGAGTAGGAGACGAGCAGTACTTC

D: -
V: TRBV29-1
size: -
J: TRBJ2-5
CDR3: CSVEDRQRPEETQYF
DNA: TGCAGCGTTGAAGATCGGCAGCGACCAGAAGAGACCCAGTACTTC

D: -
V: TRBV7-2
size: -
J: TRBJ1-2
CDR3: CASSLESQSNYGYTF
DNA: TGTGCCAGCAGCTTAGAATCACAGTCTAACTATGGCTACACCTTC

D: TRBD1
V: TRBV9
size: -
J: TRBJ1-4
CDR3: CASSDGQGGNEKLFF
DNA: TGTGCCAGCAGTGACGGACAGGGCGGTAATGAAAAACTGTTTTTT

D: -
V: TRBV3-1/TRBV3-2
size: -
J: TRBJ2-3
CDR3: CASSQDTTSKYTQYF
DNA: TGTGCCAGCAGCCAAGATACAACTAGCAAGTATACGCAGTATTTT

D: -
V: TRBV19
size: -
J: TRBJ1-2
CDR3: CASTPGPANYGYTF
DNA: TGTGCCAGTACTCCAGGGCCGGCTAACTATGGCTACACCTTC

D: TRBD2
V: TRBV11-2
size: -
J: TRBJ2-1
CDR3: CASSPRSGSGYNEQFF
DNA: TGTGCCAGCAGCCCCCGTAGCGGGAGCGGCTACAATGAGCAGTTCTTC

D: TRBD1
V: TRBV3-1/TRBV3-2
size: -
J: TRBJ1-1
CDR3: CASSRRQGNTEAFF
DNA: TGTGCCAGCAGCCGTCGACAGGGGAACACTGAAGCTTTCTTT

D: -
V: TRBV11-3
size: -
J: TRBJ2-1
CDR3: CASSRSRYNEQFF
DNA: TGTGCCAGCAGCCGAAGCAGGTACAATGAGCAGTTCTTC

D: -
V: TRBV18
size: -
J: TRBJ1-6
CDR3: CASSPPGGNSPLHF
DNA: TGTGCCAGCTCACCACCGGGAGGGAATTCACCCCTCCACTTT

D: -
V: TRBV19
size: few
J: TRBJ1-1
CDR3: CASSMGRVNTEAFF
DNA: TGTGCCAGTAGTATGGGCAGAGTGAACACTGAAGCTTTCTTT

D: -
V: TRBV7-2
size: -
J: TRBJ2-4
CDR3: CASSLAGGAKNIQYF
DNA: TGTGCCAGCAGCTTAGCGGGAGGAGCCAAAAACATTCAGTACTTC

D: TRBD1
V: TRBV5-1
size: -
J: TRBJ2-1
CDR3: CASSLGQGSYNEQFF
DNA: TGCGCCAGCAGCCTCGGACAGGGGTCCTACAATGAGCAGTTCTTC

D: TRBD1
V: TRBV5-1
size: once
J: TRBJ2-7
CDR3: CASSATGTGGEEYF
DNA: TGCGCCAGCAGCGCCACCGGGACAGGGGGCGAAGAGTACTTC

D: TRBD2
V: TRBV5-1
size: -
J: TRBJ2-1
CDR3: CASSLGASGALYNEQFF
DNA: TGCGCCAGCAGCTTGGGGGCTAGCGGGGCCCTCTACAATGAGCAGTTCTTC

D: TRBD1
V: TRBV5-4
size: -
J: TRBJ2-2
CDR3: CASSLQGSNTGELFF
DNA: TGTGCCAGCAGCTTACAGGGGTCGAACACCGGGGAGCTGTTTTTT

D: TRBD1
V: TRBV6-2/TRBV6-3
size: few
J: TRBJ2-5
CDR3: CASSFGQGGKTQYF
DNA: TGTGCCAGCAGTTTTGGACAGGGGGGGAAGACCCAGTACTTC

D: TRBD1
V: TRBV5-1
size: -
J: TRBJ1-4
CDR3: CASSLGQVTNEKLFF
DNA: TGCGCCAGCAGCCTGGGACAGGTCACTAATGAAAAACTGTTTTTT

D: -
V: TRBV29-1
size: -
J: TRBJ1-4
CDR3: CSVLYTGKGEKLFF
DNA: TGCAGCGTTTTATACACAGGGAAAGGTGAAAAACTGTTTTTT

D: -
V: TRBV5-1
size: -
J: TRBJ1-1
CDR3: CASSRSTGRDTEAFF
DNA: TGCGCCAGCAGCAGAAGTACAGGGAGAGACACTGAAGCTTTCTTT

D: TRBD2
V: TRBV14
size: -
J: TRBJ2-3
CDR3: CASSHVAGGSTDTQYF
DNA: TGTGCCAGCAGCCATGTAGCGGGGGGGAGCACAGATACGCAGTATTTT

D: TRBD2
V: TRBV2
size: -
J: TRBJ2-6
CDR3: CASSSPGGVTGTSDSGANVLTF
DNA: TGTGCCAGCAGTTCGCCAGGGGGTGTAACCGGGACTAGCGACTCTGGGGCCAACGTCCTGACTTTC

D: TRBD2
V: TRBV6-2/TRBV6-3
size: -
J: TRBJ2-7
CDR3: CASSWGGASRPVQYF
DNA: TGTGCCAGCAGTTGGGGAGGGGCATCGCGGCCCGTGCAGTACTTC

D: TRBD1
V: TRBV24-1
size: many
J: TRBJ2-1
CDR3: CATSDFDRGFDEQFF
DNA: TGTGCCACCAGTGATTTTGACAGGGGTTTTGATGAGCAGTTCTTC

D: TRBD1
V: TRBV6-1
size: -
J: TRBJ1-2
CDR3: CASSDVTGASYGYTF
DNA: TGTGCCAGCAGTGATGTGACAGGGGCATCGTATGGCTACACCTTC

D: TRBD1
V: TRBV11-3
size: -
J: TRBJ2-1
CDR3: CASSLGGGPGQGTSLF
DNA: TGTGCCAGCAGCTTAGGCGGGGGTCCGGGACAGGGCACGTCGCTCTTC

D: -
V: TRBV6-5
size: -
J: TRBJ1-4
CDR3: CASRKGVGGEKLFF
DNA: TGTGCCAGCAGGAAAGGGGTGGGCGGAGAAAAACTGTTTTTT

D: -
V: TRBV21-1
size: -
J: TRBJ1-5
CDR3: CASSTPGGASNQPQHF
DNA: TGTGCCAGCAGCACACCCGGAGGGGCTTCCAATCAGCCCCAGCATTTT

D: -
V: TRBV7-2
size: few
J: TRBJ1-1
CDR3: CASSFQGKTEAFF
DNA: TGTGCCAGCTCTTTTCAGGGGAAGACTGAAGCTTTCTTT

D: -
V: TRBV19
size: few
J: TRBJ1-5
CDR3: CASSIDSAGLNQPQHF
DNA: TGTGCCAGTAGTATAGATTCGGCAGGGCTGAATCAGCCCCAGCATTTT

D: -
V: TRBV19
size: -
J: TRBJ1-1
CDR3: CASSTQGLDTEAFF
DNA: TGTGCCAGTAGTACTCAGGGGCTAGACACTGAAGCTTTCTTT

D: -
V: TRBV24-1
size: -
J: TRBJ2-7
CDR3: CATSDLPNYEQYF
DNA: TGTGCCACCAGTGATTTGCCCAACTACGAGCAGTACTTC

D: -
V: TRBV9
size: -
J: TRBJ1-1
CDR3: CASSVGGASIEAFF
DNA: TGTGCCAGCAGCGTTGGAGGGGCGAGTATCGAAGCTTTCTTT

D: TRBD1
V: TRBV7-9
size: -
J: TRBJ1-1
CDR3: CASSPGQGLMNTEAFF
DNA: TGTGCCAGCAGCCCGGGACAGGGGCTAATGAACACTGAAGCTTTCTTT

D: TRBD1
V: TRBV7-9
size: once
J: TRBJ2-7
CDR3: CASSLGDLGQGAYEQYF
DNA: TGTGCCAGCAGCTTAGGCGATTTGGGACAGGGGGCTTACGAGCAGTACTTC

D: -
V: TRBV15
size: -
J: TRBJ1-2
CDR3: CATSRETSGPGYYGYTF
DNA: TGTGCCACCAGCAGAGAGACATCTGGTCCGGGGTACTATGGCTACACCTTC

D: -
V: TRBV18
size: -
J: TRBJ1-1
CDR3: CASSPRDIQIHTEAFF
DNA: TGTGCCAGCTCACCTCGGGATATACAGATTCACACTGAAGCTTTCTTT